The clone carrying this T cell receptor (beta chain) was seen a few times. This entry is derived from a study of shared clonotypes between healthy human individuals. Each subset's genomic DNA was split evenly across several immunoSEQ plates. Method: immunoSEQ multiplex PCR; TCRdb's copy keeps in-frame clones and lacks some. In the table there are 980,000 or so clones, 70% to 85% of which are singletons. With 7 bases clipped from V and 8 bases from J, the junction kept 7 bases outside the gene matches. This CDR3 comprises 12 residues. From germline, CDR1 is MNHNS and CDR2 SASEGT. The material sequenced was memory CD4+ T cells sorted from blood. The subset: CD45RA-negative fraction. This receptor was obtained from a man between 18 and 29 years old in good health. V and J are TRBV6-1 and TRBJ1-1, with 7 positions matching TRBD1. The DNA for the CDR3 is TGTGCCAGCACCATGGACAGGTTAGAAGCTTTCTTT. It encodes CASTMDRLEAFF.